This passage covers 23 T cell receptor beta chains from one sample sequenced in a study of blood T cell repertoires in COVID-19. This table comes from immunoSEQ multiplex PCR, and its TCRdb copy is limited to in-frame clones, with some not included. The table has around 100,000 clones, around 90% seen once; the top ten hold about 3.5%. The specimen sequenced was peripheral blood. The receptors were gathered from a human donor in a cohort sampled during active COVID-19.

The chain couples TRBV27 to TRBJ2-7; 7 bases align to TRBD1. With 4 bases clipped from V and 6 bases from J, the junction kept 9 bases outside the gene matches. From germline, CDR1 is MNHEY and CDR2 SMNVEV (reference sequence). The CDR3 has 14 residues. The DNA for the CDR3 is TGTGCCAGCAGTTCCCCGGGACAGTCTATCGAGCAGTACTTC. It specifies CASSSPGQSIEQYF.

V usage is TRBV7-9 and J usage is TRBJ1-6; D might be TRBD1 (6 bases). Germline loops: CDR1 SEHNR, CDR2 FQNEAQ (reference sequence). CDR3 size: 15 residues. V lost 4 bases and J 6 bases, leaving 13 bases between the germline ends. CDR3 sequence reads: CASSSLQGVNSPLHF. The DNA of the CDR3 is TGTGCCAGCAGCTCTCTACAGGGAGTTAATTCACCCCTCCACTTT.

CDR3 in amino acids: CAISPSVPGTDTQYF. CDR3 sequence (DNA): TGTGCCATCAGCCCTAGCGTCCCTGGCACAGATACGCAGTATTTT. The genes are TRBV10-3 and TRBJ2-3, with a tentative D call TRBD2 (6 bases). From germline, CDR1 is ENHRY and CDR2 SYGVKD. This CDR3 comprises 15 residues. Trimming shortened V by 6 bases and J by 1 base, and 14 bases separated the two germline ends.

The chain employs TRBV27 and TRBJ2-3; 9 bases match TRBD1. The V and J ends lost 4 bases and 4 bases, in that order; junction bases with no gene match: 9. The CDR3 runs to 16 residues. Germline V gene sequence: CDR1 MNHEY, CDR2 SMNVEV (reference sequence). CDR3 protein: CASSSSGTGRPDTQYF. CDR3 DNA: TGTGCCAGCAGTTCATCCGGGACAGGGAGGCCAGATACGCAGTATTTT.

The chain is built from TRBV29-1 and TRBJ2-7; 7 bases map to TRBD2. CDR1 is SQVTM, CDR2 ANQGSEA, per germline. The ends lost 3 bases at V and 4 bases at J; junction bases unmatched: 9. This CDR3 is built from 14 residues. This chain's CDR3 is CSVEGGGPSYEQYF. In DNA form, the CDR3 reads TGCAGCGTTGAGGGGGGAGGGCCCTCGTACGAGCAGTACTTC.

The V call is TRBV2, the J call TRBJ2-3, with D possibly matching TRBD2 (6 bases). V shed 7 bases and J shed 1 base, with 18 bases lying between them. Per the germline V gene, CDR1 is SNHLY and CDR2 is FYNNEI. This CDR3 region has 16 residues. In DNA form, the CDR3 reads TGTGCCAGCACCGTGCGGGGACGTCTCCGCACAGATACGCAGTATTTT. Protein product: CASTVRGRLRTDTQYF.

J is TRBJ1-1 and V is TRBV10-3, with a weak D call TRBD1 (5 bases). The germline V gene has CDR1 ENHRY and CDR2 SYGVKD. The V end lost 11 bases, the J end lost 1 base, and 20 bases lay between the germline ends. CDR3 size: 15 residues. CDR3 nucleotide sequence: TGTGCCTCTGGGCCAGACAGTTCGGCGAACACTGAAGCTTTCTTT. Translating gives CASGPDSSANTEAFF.

CDR3 residues: CASSLSPAGGQETQYF. Here the CDR3 DNA reads TGTGCCAGCAGCCTCTCCCCAGCGGGGGGACAAGAGACCCAGTACTTC. This rearrangement joins TRBV9 to TRBJ2-5; 9 bases map to TRBD2. Trimming cost V 4 bases and J 2 bases; bases outside gene matches: 9. Germline V CDR1 and CDR2: SGDLS, YYNGEE. The CDR3 loop spans 16 amino acids.

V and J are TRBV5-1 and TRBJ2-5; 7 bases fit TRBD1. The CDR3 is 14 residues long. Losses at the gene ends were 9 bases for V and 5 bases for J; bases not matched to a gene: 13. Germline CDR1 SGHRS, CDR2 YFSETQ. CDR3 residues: CATKKLNRGETQYF. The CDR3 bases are TGCGCCACCAAGAAACTCAACAGGGGCGAGACCCAGTACTTC.

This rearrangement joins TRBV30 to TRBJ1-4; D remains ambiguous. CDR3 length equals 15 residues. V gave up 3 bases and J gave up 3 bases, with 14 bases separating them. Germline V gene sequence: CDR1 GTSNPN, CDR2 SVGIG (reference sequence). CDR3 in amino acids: CAWSLQQAPNEKLFF. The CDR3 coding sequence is TGTGCCTGGAGCCTACAGCAGGCGCCTAATGAAAAACTGTTTTTT.

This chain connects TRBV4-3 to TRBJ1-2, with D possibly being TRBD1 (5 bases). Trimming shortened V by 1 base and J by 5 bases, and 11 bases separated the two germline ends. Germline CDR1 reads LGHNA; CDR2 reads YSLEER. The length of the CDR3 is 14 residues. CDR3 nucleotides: TGCGCCAGCAGCCAAGGAAGGGGTGGGTATGGCTACACCTTC. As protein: CASSQGRGGYGYTF.

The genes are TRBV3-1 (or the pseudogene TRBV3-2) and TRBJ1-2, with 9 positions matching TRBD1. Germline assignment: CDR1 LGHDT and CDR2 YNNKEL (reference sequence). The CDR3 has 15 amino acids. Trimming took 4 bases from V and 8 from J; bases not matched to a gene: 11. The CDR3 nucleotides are TGTGCCAGCAGCCCCTGGGAGGACAGGGGACGCGGCTACACCTTC. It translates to CASSPWEDRGRGYTF.

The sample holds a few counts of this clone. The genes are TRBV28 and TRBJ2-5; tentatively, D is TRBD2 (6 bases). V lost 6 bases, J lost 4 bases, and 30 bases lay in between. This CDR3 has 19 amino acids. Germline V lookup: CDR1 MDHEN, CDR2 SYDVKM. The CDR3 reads CASSPSIGLGSGVSETQYF. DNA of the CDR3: TGTGCCAGCAGCCCAAGTATAGGACTCGGTAGCGGTGTTTCAGAGACCCAGTACTTC.

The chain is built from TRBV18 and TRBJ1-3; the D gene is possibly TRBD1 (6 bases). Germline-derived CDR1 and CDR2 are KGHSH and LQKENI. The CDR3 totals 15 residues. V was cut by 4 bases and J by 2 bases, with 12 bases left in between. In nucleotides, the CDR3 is TGTGCCAGCTCACTTACAGGGTCGGCTGGAAACACCATATATTTT. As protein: CASSLTGSAGNTIYF. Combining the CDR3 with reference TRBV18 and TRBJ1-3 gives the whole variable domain NAGVMQNPRHLVRRRGQEARLRCSPMKGHSHVYWYRQLPEEGLKFMVYLQKENIIDESGMPKERFSAEFPKEGPSILRIQQVVRGDSAAYFCASSLTGSAGNTIYFGEGSWLTVV.

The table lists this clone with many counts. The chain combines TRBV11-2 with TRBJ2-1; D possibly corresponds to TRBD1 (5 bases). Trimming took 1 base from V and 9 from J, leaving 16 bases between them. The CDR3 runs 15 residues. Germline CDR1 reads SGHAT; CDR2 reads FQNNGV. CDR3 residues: CASSLVRTNLPEQFF. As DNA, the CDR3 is TGTGCCAGCAGCTTAGTCAGGACAAACCTCCCTGAGCAGTTCTTC. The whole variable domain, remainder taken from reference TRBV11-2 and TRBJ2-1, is EAGVAQSPRYKIIEKRQSVAFWCNPISGHATLYWYQQILGQGPKLLIQFQNNGVVDDSQLPKDRFSAERLKGVDSTLKIQPAKLEDSAVYLCASSLVRTNLPEQFFGPGTRLTVL.

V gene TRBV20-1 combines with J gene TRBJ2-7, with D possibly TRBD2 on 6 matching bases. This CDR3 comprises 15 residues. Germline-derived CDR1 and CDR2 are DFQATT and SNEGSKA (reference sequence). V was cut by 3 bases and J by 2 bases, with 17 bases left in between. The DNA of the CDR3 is TGCAGTGCTAGTGAGCTGAGGGGACTGACCTACGAGCAGTACTTC. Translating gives CSASELRGLTYEQYF.

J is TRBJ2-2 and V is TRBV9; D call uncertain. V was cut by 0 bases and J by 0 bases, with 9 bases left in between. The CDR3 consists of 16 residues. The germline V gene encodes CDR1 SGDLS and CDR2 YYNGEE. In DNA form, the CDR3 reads TGTGCCAGCAGCGTAGGGGCAGGTCCGAACACCGGGGAGCTGTTTTTT. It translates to CASSVGAGPNTGELFF.

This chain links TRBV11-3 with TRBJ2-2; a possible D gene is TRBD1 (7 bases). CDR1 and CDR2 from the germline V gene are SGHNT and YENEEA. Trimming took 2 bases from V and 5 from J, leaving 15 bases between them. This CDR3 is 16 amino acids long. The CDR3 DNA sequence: TGTGCCAGCAGCTTAAGGAGTCAGGGGGGAACCGGGGAGCTGTTTTTT. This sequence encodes CASSLRSQGGTGELFF. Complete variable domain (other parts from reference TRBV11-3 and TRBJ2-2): EAGVVQSPRYKIIEKKQPVAFWCNPISGHNTLYWYLQNLGQGPELLIRYENEEAVDDSQLPKDRFSAERLKGVDSTLKIQPAELGDSAVYLCASSLRSQGGTGELFFGEGSRLTVL.

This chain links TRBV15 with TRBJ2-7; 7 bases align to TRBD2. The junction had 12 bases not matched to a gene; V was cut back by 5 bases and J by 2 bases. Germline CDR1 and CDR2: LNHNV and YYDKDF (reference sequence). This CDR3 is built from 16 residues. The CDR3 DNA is TGTGCCACCAGCCCCTCTGGCGGGAGATCCCCCTACGAGCAGTACTTC. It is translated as CATSPSGGRSPYEQYF.

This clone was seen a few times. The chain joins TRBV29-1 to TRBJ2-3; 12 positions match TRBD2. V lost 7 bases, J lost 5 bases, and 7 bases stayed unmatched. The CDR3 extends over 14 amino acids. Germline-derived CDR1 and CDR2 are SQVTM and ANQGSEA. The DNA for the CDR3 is TGCAGCGAACTGACTAGCGGGAGAGGAGATACGCAGTATTTT. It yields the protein CSELTSGRGDTQYF.

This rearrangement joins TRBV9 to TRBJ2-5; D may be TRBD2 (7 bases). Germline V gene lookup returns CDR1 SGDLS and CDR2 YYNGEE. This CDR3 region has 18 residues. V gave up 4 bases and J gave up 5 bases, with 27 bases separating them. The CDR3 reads CASSLVSGGALFRETQYF. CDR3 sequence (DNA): TGTGCCAGCAGCCTAGTGTCGGGGGGCGCGCTTTTTCGGGAGACCCAGTACTTC.

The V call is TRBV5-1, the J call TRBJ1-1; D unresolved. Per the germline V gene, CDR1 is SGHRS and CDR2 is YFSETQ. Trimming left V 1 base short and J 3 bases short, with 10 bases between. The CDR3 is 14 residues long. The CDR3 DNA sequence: TGCGCCAGCAGCTTGCGGGGATGGGACACTGAAGCTTTCTTT. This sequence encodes CASSLRGWDTEAFF.

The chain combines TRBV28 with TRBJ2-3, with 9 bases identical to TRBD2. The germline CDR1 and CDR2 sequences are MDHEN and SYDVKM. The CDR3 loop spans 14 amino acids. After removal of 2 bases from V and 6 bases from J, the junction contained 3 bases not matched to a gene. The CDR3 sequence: CASSLLAGRDTQYF. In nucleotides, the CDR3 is TGTGCCAGCAGTTTACTAGCGGGAAGGGATACGCAGTATTTT.